The source of this TCR beta chain is a study of blood T cell repertoires in COVID-19. Across the study: There were acute and convalescent COVID-19 samples, and they came from the United States, Italy and Spain. The cDNA or gDNA used as material had been derived from T cells, B-cell-depleted T cells, or PBMCs.

This CDR3 spans 13 amino acids. The germline V gene has CDR1 LNHNV and CDR2 YYDKDF (reference sequence). Trimming took off 3 bases at V and 6 bases at J, with 8 bases between the two ends. In the original processing: Cell counts per sample came from amplifying reference gene primers. Sequenced by immunoSEQ multiplex PCR; TCRdb stores in-frame clones only, minus some. For V, J and clone size, that table is used; D and trimming come from the DNA. The data hold about 84,000 clones, with 83% observed a single time. The sequence derives from a man of 80 years or more with active or convalescent COVID-19. The sequenced material came from peripheral blood. V and J are TRBV15 and TRBJ2-2; no clear D. This chain's CDR3 is CATSSLSAGELFF. DNA for the CDR3: TGTGCCACCAGCAGCCTCTCCGCCGGGGAGCTGTTTTTT.